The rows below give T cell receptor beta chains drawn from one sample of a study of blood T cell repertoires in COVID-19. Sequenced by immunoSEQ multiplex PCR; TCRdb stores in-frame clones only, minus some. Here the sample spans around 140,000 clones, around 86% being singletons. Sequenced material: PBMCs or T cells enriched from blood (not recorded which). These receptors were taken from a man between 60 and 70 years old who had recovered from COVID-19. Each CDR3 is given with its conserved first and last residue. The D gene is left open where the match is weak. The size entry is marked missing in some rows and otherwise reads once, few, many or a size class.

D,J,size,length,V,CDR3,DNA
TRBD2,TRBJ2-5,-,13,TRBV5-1,CASSSLGGETQYF,TGCGCCAGCAGCTCCTTGGGGGGGGAGACCCAGTACTTC
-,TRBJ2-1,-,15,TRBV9,CASSVEGRGADEQFF,TGTGCCAGCAGCGTAGAGGGTCGCGGGGCGGATGAGCAGTTCTTC
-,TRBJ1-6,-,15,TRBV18,CASSPSGALNSPLHF,TGTGCCAGCTCACCTTCAGGGGCCCTTAATTCACCCCTCCACTTT
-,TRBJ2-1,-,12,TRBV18,CASSPGRGEQFF,TGTGCCAGCTCACCAGGGCGTGGGGAGCAGTTCTTC
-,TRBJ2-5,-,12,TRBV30,CAWSPLGSTQYF,TGTGCCTGGAGTCCCCTCGGTTCGACCCAGTACTTC
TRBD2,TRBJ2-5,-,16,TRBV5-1,CASSLASSGRGETQYF,TGCGCCAGCAGCTTGGCCTCGTCGGGGCGGGGGGAGACCCAGTACTTC
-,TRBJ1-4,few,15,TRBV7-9,CASTPYSSGKEKLFF,TGTGCCAGCACCCCATACTCTTCGGGGAAAGAAAAACTGTTTTTT
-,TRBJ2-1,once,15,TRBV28,CASSLGGRLVREQFF,TGTGCCAGCAGTCTAGGTGGGAGATTGGTGAGGGAGCAGTTCTTC
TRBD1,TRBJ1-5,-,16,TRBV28,CASSPGTGTRNQPQHF,TGTGCCAGCAGTCCGGGGACAGGGACAAGAAATCAGCCCCAGCATTTT
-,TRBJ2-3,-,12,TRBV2,CASPIGADTQYF,TGTGCCAGCCCTATAGGGGCAGATACGCAGTATTTT
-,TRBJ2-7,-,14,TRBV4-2,CASSDPRASYEQYF,TGTGCCAGCAGCGACCCCAGGGCCTCCTACGAGCAGTACTTC
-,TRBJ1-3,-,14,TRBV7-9,CASSLGQQGNTIYF,TGTGCCAGCAGCTTAGGACAGCAAGGAAACACCATATATTTT
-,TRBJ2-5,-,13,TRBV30,CAWEDSFQETQYF,TGTGCCTGGGAAGACAGTTTCCAAGAGACCCAGTACTTC
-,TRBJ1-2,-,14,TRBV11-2,CASSLAGANYGYTF,TGTGCCAGCAGCTTAGCAGGGGCCAACTATGGCTACACCTTC